The 21 T cell receptor beta chains listed next were all sequenced from one sample in a study of blood T cell repertoires in COVID-19 (dated by TCRdb to about 2020). Libraries were built with the immunoSEQ multiplex PCR assay. In its TCRdb copy, this immuneACCESS table keeps in-frame sequences only and misses some clones. Where compared with another copy, unresolved V genes explain less than half of these, and the others have no known cause. This sample holds roughly 250,000 clones; approximately 83% were observed only once. The biggest ten clones account for about 15% of the sample. Source material: peripheral blood. These receptors originate from a person between 70 and 80 years old with COVID-19, enrolled during active disease.

This chain joins TRBV6-5 and TRBJ2-7; 9 nucleotides match TRBD2. V lost 8 bases and J lost 5; bases outside the gene matches: 7. Germline loops: CDR1 MNHEY, CDR2 SVGAGI. The CDR3 covers 13 residues. CDR3 region: CASVAGASNEQYF. The CDR3 DNA reads TGTGCCAGCGTAGCGGGAGCGTCCAACGAGCAGTACTTC.

CDR3 region: CASSQGRLSNQPQHF. The DNA of the CDR3 is TGTGCCAGCAGCCAAGGCAGACTTAGCAATCAGCCCCAGCATTTT. The chain combines TRBV14 with TRBJ1-5; no clear D gene. Germline CDR1 is SGHDN and CDR2 is FVKESK. With 1 base removed from V and 0 bases from J, the gap between germline ends came to 7 bases. CDR3 length: 15 residues.

The chain is built from TRBV11-2 and TRBJ2-2, with a possible D match to TRBD1 (6 bases). The germline V and J ends were trimmed by 4 bases and 4 bases, with 16 bases remaining between them. Germline loops: CDR1 SGHAT, CDR2 FQNNGV. The CDR3 sequence is 16 residues long. The CDR3 DNA is TGTGCCAGCAGCTCCGTCGGAGGACAGTTCACCGGGGAGCTGTTTTTT. The encoded protein is CASSSVGGQFTGELFF. Filled out from reference TRBV11-2 and TRBJ2-2, the complete variable domain reads EAGVAQSPRYKIIEKRQSVAFWCNPISGHATLYWYQQILGQGPKLLIQFQNNGVVDDSQLPKDRFSAERLKGVDSTLKIQPAKLEDSAVYLCASSSVGGQFTGELFFGEGSRLTVL.

V usage is TRBV2 and J usage is TRBJ2-6; weak D call: TRBD2 (6 bases). Trimming removed 6 bases from V and 0 bases from J, with 12 bases in between. In germline, CDR1 is SNHLY, CDR2 FYNNEI. CDR3 length: 16 residues. The CDR3 coding sequence is TGTGCCAGCAGGCGGGACTCCCCCTCTGGGGCCAACGTCCTGACTTTC. This sequence encodes CASRRDSPSGANVLTF.

This clone was seen once. The J gene is TRBJ2-2, the V gene TRBV6-6; D might be TRBD2 (6 bases). V lost 6 bases and J lost 2, with 7 bases in between. The CDR3 is 13 residues long. Germline CDR1 is MNHNY and CDR2 is SVGAGI (reference sequence). The CDR3 loop reads CASRGGNTGELFF. In DNA, the CDR3 is TGTGCCAGCAGGGGGGGAAACACCGGGGAGCTGTTTTTT.

DNA for the CDR3: TGTGCCAGCAGTCGACTAGTTCGGGCAAAAGAGACCCAGTACTTC. It translates to CASSRLVRAKETQYF. The chain combines TRBV6-5 with TRBJ2-5; TRBD2 is a possible D gene (6 bases). V was pared by 5 bases and J by 3 bases, with 16 bases between. CDR3 length: 15 residues. Per germline, CDR1 MNHEY and CDR2 SVGAGI.

The chain has TRBV11-3 and TRBJ2-5, with no clear D. This CDR3 comprises 13 residues. V was cut by 2 bases and J by 2 bases, with 6 bases left in between. Germline V gene data show CDR1 as SGHNT and CDR2 as YENEEA. The CDR3 is CASSLSVQETQYF. The DNA of the CDR3 is TGTGCCAGCAGCTTAAGCGTACAAGAGACCCAGTACTTC.

The chain recombines TRBV7-9 with TRBJ2-3, with 8 bases matching TRBD1. V shed 7 bases, J shed 6 bases, and the junction held 12 bases outside the gene matches. This CDR3 is built from 15 residues. Germline V gene sequence: CDR1 SEHNR, CDR2 FQNEAQ (reference sequence). Written as DNA, the CDR3 is TGTGCCAGCATGATAGGACAGGGTGGTATGGATACGCAGTATTTT. This codes for CASMIGQGGMDTQYF.

The V and J genes are TRBV19 and TRBJ1-5; D is ambiguous. The CDR3 runs to 14 residues. Germline CDR1 reads LNHDA; CDR2 reads SQIVND (reference sequence). Trimming stripped 4 bases from V and 6 bases from J, with 13 bases between. The CDR3 protein is CASSTMQAFQPQHF. CDR3 coding DNA: TGTGCCAGTAGTACTATGCAGGCCTTTCAGCCCCAGCATTTT.

The V and J genes are TRBV4-3 and TRBJ2-3, with unresolved D. The CDR3 sequence is 14 residues long. Trimming shortened V by 1 base and J by 4 bases, and 9 bases separated the two germline ends. The germline V gene has CDR1 LGHNA and CDR2 YSLEER. This CDR3 is CASSQGIAADTQYF. The CDR3 DNA follows: TGCGCCAGCAGCCAAGGGATAGCCGCAGATACGCAGTATTTT.

This chain joins TRBV7-2 and TRBJ1-6, with D unclear. V was cut by 1 base and J by 6 bases, with 13 bases left in between. Germline V gene data show CDR1 as SGHTA and CDR2 as FQGNSA. The CDR3 runs 16 residues. This chain's CDR3 is CASSLVRGFGNSPLHF. The CDR3 nucleotides read TGTGCCAGCAGCTTAGTCCGGGGTTTTGGTAATTCACCCCTCCACTTT.

Only a few counts were recorded for this clone. The chain couples TRBV4-2 to TRBJ1-5; TRBD1 aligns across 11 bases. The germline V gene has CDR1 LGHNA and CDR2 YNFKEQ. After removal of 3 bases from V and 5 bases from J, the junction contained 6 bases not matched to a gene. This CDR3 spans 16 amino acids. The CDR3 reads CASSQDRGLLDQPQHF. The CDR3 DNA sequence: TGTGCCAGCAGCCAGGACAGGGGGCTACTAGATCAGCCCCAGCATTTT.

The chain links TRBV5-4 to TRBJ2-2, with 10 bases aligning to TRBD1. Per germline, CDR1 SGHNT and CDR2 YYREEE (reference sequence). V lost 4 bases to trimming and J lost 3 bases; unmatched junction nucleotides: 9. The CDR3 has 17 amino acids. The CDR3 sequence is CASSPPPGTGDTGELFF. The DNA for the CDR3 is TGTGCCAGCAGCCCGCCCCCGGGGACAGGGGACACCGGGGAGCTGTTTTTT. Complete variable domain (other parts from reference TRBV5-4 and TRBJ2-2): ETGVTQSPTHLIKTRGQQVTLRCSSQSGHNTVSWYQQALGQGPQFIFQYYREEENGRGNFPPRFSGLQFPNYSSELNVNALELDDSALYLCASSPPPGTGDTGELFFGEGSRLTVL.

The chain has TRBV18 and TRBJ1-4, with 10 bases lining up with TRBD1. The V gene's germline CDR1 is KGHSH and CDR2 LQKENI. Trimming at V came to 3 bases and at J to 7 bases, leaving 2 bases not matched to a gene. CDR3 size: 14 residues. The CDR3 spells CASSPGTGAEKLFF. In nucleotides, the CDR3 is TGTGCCAGCTCACCTGGGACAGGGGCTGAAAAACTGTTTTTT.

The chain is built from TRBV11-1 and TRBJ2-5; possibly TRBD1 for D (5 bases). V lost 0 bases to trimming and J lost 2 bases, with 10 bases between them. This CDR3 region has 15 residues. Germline loops: CDR1 SGHAT, CDR2 FQDESV (reference sequence). The CDR3 sequence is CASSLAWTLQETQYF. The CDR3 DNA follows: TGTGCCAGCAGCTTAGCATGGACATTACAAGAGACCCAGTACTTC.

This sequence joins TRBV3-1 (or the pseudogene TRBV3-2) and TRBJ2-5; no firm D call. This CDR3 contains 11 residues. With 3 bases removed from V and 7 bases from J, the gap between germline ends came to 6 bases. Germline V gene sequence: CDR1 LGHDT, CDR2 YNNKEL (reference sequence). The CDR3 DNA is TGTGCCAGCAGCCATCGGGTGACCCAGTACTTC. This codes for CASSHRVTQYF.

In regard to this clone: Germline is not matched at one junction end, which may reflect a read error. V and J are TRBV7-2 and TRBJ2-1; 11 bases map to TRBD2. The CDR3 totals 15 residues. CDR1 is SGHTA and CDR2 is FQGNSA in the germline V gene. The CDR3 loop reads CASSLAGGTTHEQFF. The CDR3 region has the DNA TGTGCCAGCAGCCTAGCGGGGGGAACCACCCATGAGCAGTTCTTC.

The chain employs TRBV28 and TRBJ1-6; D unresolved. This CDR3 has 15 amino acids. V was cut by 1 base and J by 6 bases, with 10 bases left in between. CDR1 is MDHEN and CDR2 is SYDVKM in the germline V gene. Here the CDR3 DNA reads TGTGCCAGCAGTTTATTCCGCAGTACTAATTCACCCCTCCACTTT. Translated, it gives CASSLFRSTNSPLHF.

V and J are TRBV21-1 and TRBJ2-2; the D call of TRBD1 is as the table states it, not checked on the DNA. TRBV21-1 is noted as a pseudogene. The CDR3 contains 16 residues. In DNA form, the CDR3 reads TGTGCCAGCAGCATTCAAACGACAGGGTACACCGGGGAGCTGTTTTTT. Residues: CASSIQTTGYTGELFF.

The chain couples TRBV3-1 (or the pseudogene TRBV3-2) to TRBJ1-2; no clear D. Germline loops: CDR1 LGHDT, CDR2 YNNKEL (reference sequence). The germline V and J ends were trimmed by 3 bases and 8 bases, with 10 bases remaining between them. CDR3 length equals 12 residues. CDR3 protein: CASSQSSLGYTF. CDR3 sequence (DNA): TGTGCCAGCAGCCAGAGCTCGTTGGGCTACACCTTC.

CDR3 loop: CASSFESERDTQYF. The CDR3 region has the DNA TGTGCCAGCAGCTTTGAATCGGAGCGGGATACGCAGTATTTT. The genes are TRBV5-4 and TRBJ2-3; a possible D gene is TRBD2 (5 bases). Trimming stripped 2 bases from V and 6 bases from J, with 13 bases between. This CDR3 contains 14 residues. Germline CDR1 and CDR2: SGHNT and YYREEE (reference sequence).